The 11 T cell receptor beta chains listed next were all sequenced from one sample in a study of Graves' ophthalmopathy and Graves' hyperthyroidism. The TCR beta CDR3 regions underwent amplification from RNA transcripts. The first-round RT-PCR employed HTBI primers together with the Qiagen OneStep RT-PCR kit. A multiplex PCR was then performed as the second round. A single record per CDR3 protein comes from TCRdb applying MiXCR to the multiplex PCR reads. This sample has nearly 400,000 distinct CDR3 sequences; 15% to 20% occur once, and the top ten carry around 1.6%. Material for sequencing was peripheral blood. The source of these receptors is a woman under 30 with Graves' ophthalmopathy.

The chain combines TRBV2 with TRBJ2-7, with D maybe TRBD2 (6 bases). Trimming cost V 1 base and J 6 bases, with 13 bases left between them. This CDR3 region has 14 residues. Looked up from germline, CDR1 is SNHLY and CDR2 is FYNNEI. The CDR3 reads CASSEVGSLPEQYF. DNA for the CDR3: TGTGCCAGCAGTGAAGTCGGGAGTCTTCCCGAGCAGTACTTC.

This clonotype has a count of ten or more. This sequence joins TRBV11-2 and TRBJ2-3, with D maybe TRBD1 (6 bases). V was trimmed by 3 bases and J by 4 bases, leaving 20 bases between them. Germline V gene data show CDR1 as SGHAT and CDR2 as FQNNGV. The CDR3 is 17 amino acids. The chain's CDR3 is CASSFWLQGVVPDTQYF. The CDR3 DNA reads as TGTGCCAGCAGCTTTTGGTTACAGGGAGTGGTGCCAGATACGCAGTATTTT.

This clonotype has at least ten counts. The genes are TRBV2 and TRBJ1-5; D gene unclear. With 3 bases removed from V and 3 bases from J, the gap between germline ends came to 15 bases. Per germline, CDR1 SNHLY and CDR2 FYNNEI. The CDR3 is 16 residues long. CDR3 residues: CASSEGGRSFNQPQHF. The CDR3 DNA reads as TGTGCCAGCAGTGAGGGCGGGCGGTCCTTCAATCAGCCCCAGCATTTT. Supplemented by reference TRBV2 and TRBJ1-5, the full variable domain reads EPEVTQTPSHQVTQMGQEVILRCVPISNHLYFYWYRQILGQKVEFLVSFYNNEISEKSEIFDDQFSVERPDGSNFTLKIRSTKLEDSAMYFCASSEGGRSFNQPQHFGDGTRLSIL.

This clonotype has at least ten counts. The rearrangement uses TRBV30 and TRBJ1-1; the D gene is possibly TRBD1 (6 bases). This CDR3 is built from 13 residues. Germline V gene lookup returns CDR1 GTSNPN and CDR2 SVGIG (reference sequence). The V and J ends lost 8 bases and 3 bases respectively, with 16 bases between them. DNA for the CDR3: TGTGCCCAGGGGAGCGGGGGGTACACTGAAGCTTTCTTT. It encodes CAQGSGGYTEAFF.

In this sample, this clonotype turned up many times. The chain uses TRBV15 and TRBJ1-1; D is possibly TRBD1 (6 bases). The CDR3 runs 17 residues. V shed 1 base and J shed 0 bases, with 15 bases lying between them. Germline V gives CDR1 LNHNV, CDR2 YYDKDF (reference sequence). This CDR3 reads CATSRGAGVGMNTEAFF. The DNA of the CDR3 is TGTGCCACCAGCAGAGGGGCAGGGGTCGGCATGAACACTGAAGCTTTCTTT.

The rearrangement uses TRBV7-2 and TRBJ1-1, with 11 bases that match TRBD1. Germline V CDR1 and CDR2: SGHTA, FQGNSA. V shed 1 base and J 5 bases; nucleotides not matched to a gene: 3. This CDR3 is built from 15 residues. The CDR3 DNA is TGTGCCAGCAGCTTAGTTGGGACAGGGGGGACTGAAGCTTTCTTT. Amino acids: CASSLVGTGGTEAFF. Full variable domain (rest looked up from reference TRBV7-2 and TRBJ1-1): GAGVSQSPSNKVTEKGKDVELRCDPISGHTALYWYRQSLGQGLEFLIYFQGNSAPDKSGLPSDRFSAERTGGSVSTLTIQRTQQEDSAVYLCASSLVGTGGTEAFFGQGTRLTVV.

This clonotype has a count of ten or more. The chain carries TRBV29-1 and TRBJ2-5; no reliable D call. V was cut by 7 bases and J by 1 base, with 22 bases left in between. The CDR3 has 16 residues. CDR1 SQVTM and CDR2 ANQGSEA come from the germline V gene. The CDR3 is CSAQTGFLRAQETQYF. In DNA form, the CDR3 reads TGCAGCGCACAGACCGGCTTTTTAAGGGCCCAAGAGACCCAGTACTTC.

This clonotype came up many times. Given a much more abundant clone one base away, this may be a read error. This chain joins TRBV6-1 and TRBJ1-1; TRBD1 might be the D (6 bases). V was shortened by 6 bases and J by 3 bases, with 23 bases between the two germline ends. The CDR3 totals 17 residues. Germline V CDR1 and CDR2: MNHNS, SASEGT. CDR3 amino acids: CASRPPGTPGSDTEAFF. The CDR3 coding sequence is TGTGCCAGCAGACCCCCCGGGACACCTGGATCGGACACTGAAGCTTTCTTT.

This clonotype was counted many times. V usage is TRBV12-3 or TRBV12-4 and J usage is TRBJ2-7; D uncertain. V lost 5 bases, J lost 6 bases, and 17 bases lay in between. The CDR3 spans 14 residues. CDR3 nucleotide sequence: TGTGCCAGCAGTCCCCCGCCCCGATCGCGCGAGCAGTACTTC. Encoded protein: CASSPPPRSREQYF.

This rearrangement joins TRBV29-1 to TRBJ1-5; D unclear. With 4 bases removed from V and 4 bases from J, the gap between germline ends came to 14 bases. This CDR3 is 14 amino acids long. Germline CDR1 is SQVTM and CDR2 is ANQGSEA. The CDR3 sequence: CSVVTADPNQPQHF. The CDR3 nucleotides read TGCAGCGTTGTAACGGCCGACCCAAATCAGCCCCAGCATTTT.

This clonotype was picked up many times. This chain joins TRBV4-3 and TRBJ2-7, with D hard to call. From germline, CDR1 is LGHNA and CDR2 YSLEER. V lost 0 bases to trimming and J lost 0 bases, with 18 bases between them. The CDR3 has 18 amino acids. The CDR3: CASSQDSNQGFSSYEQYF. The CDR3 nucleotides read TGCGCCAGCAGCCAAGATTCAAATCAAGGTTTCAGCTCCTACGAGCAGTACTTC.